These 2 T cell receptor beta chains originate from one sample sequenced in a study of OX40 agonist ivuxolimab in advanced cancers. Sequencing used immunoSEQ multiplex PCR; TCRdb keeps in-frame clones, though not all of them. Of over 75,000 clones listed, 75% to 95% were seen once; the top ten hold 0.43%. Sequenced here: CD4+ or CD8+ T cells sorted from blood, sampled in a trial of the OX40 agonist ivuxolimab. The origin of the receptors is an adult with an advanced solid tumor such as melanoma, head and neck, liver or kidney cancer.

V is TRBV2 and J is TRBJ2-7; D remains unclear. The CDR3 runs 13 residues. CDR1 is SNHLY, CDR2 FYNNEI, per germline. V dropped 5 bases and J dropped 4 bases, with 12 bases sitting between them. The CDR3 is CASSISPQYEQYF. The CDR3, as DNA: TGTGCCAGCAGTATAAGCCCCCAATACGAGCAGTACTTC.

The chain has TRBV5-1 and TRBJ2-7; maybe TRBD2 (5 bases). This CDR3 is 14 amino acids long. V shed 3 bases and J shed 2 bases, with 12 bases lying between them. Germline V CDR1 and CDR2: SGHRS, YFSETQ. CDR3 amino acids: CASSSGLDPYEQYF. The CDR3 bases are TGCGCCAGCAGCTCTGGACTGGATCCCTACGAGCAGTACTTC.